Presented here are 26 T cell receptor beta chains from one specimen sequenced in a study of shared clonotypes between healthy human individuals. Measured with immunoSEQ multiplex PCR; TCRdb has only the in-frame clones, and not every one. The sample holds about 1 million clones; about 77% are singletons and the top ten take roughly 1.5%. Material: memory CD4+ T cells sorted from blood. Subset of the sample: CD45RA-negative fraction. Receptors originate from a young man in good health.

This clone was detected only a few times. The chain employs TRBV10-3 and TRBJ1-6, with D perhaps TRBD1 (6 bases). This CDR3 spans 18 amino acids. The V gene's germline CDR1 is ENHRY and CDR2 SYGVKD. Trimming removed 8 bases from V and 7 bases from J, with 27 bases in between. CDR3 sequence: CAIGGPLQTGTGNSPLHF. The CDR3 region has the DNA TGTGCCATCGGTGGTCCCCTTCAAACAGGGACGGGGAATTCACCCCTCCACTTT.

DNA for the CDR3: TGTGCCAGCAGTTCCCCCCGGGACAGAGGATACTCTGGGGCCAACGTCCTGACTTTC. Protein product: CASSSPRDRGYSGANVLTF. V is TRBV28 and J is TRBJ2-6, with 7 bases matching TRBD1. The CDR3 runs to 19 residues. Looked up from germline, CDR1 is MDHEN and CDR2 is SYDVKM. V dropped 4 bases and J dropped 0; count of bases not matched to a gene: 12.

Turning to this clone: A read error may be the cause here, since a much bigger clone is one base away. The V gene is TRBV7-9, the J gene TRBJ1-5; D remains ambiguous. Trimming left V 2 bases short and J 5 bases short, with 4 bases between. CDR1 is SEHNR and CDR2 is FQNEAQ in the germline V gene (reference sequence). This CDR3 is 12 amino acids long. The CDR3 region is CASSLRDQPQHF. The CDR3 DNA reads as TGTGCCAGCAGCTTAAGAGATCAGCCCCAGCATTTT.

This clone was seen a single time. V and J are TRBV5-1 and TRBJ2-7, with TRBD2 matching 10 bases. V shed 0 bases and J 5 bases; nucleotides not matched to a gene: 5. This CDR3 is built from 15 residues. The germline V gene has CDR1 SGHRS and CDR2 YFSETQ. The CDR3 nucleotides read TGCGCCAGCAGCTTGGCTAGCGGGGGTAAAAACGAGCAGTACTTC. Protein sequence: CASSLASGGKNEQYF.

The chain carries TRBV15 and TRBJ1-1; D not resolved. The CDR3 spans 15 residues. V lost 0 bases, J lost 1 base, and 9 bases lay in between. Germline lookup yields CDR1 LNHNV and CDR2 YYDKDF (reference sequence). In DNA form, the CDR3 reads TGTGCCACCAGCAGAGAGGAGACCCGGAACACTGAAGCTTTCTTT. Protein product: CATSREETRNTEAFF.

V and J are TRBV27 and TRBJ1-1; D gene uncertain. The CDR3 has 13 residues. V lost 5 bases and J lost 0, with 7 bases in between. Per the germline V gene, CDR1 is MNHEY and CDR2 is SMNVEV (reference sequence). The CDR3 nucleotides are TGTGCCAGCAGTCCCGCCCTGAACACTGAAGCTTTCTTT. Translating gives CASSPALNTEAFF.

The chain couples TRBV5-4 to TRBJ1-2; D may be TRBD1 (6 bases). V shed 1 base and J shed 6 bases, with 10 bases lying between them. CDR3 length: 13 residues. CDR1 is SGHNT and CDR2 is YYREEE in the germline V gene (reference sequence). The CDR3, as DNA: TGTGCCAGCAGCTTGCAGGGGCGGGATGGCTACACCTTC. It yields the protein CASSLQGRDGYTF.

Details on this clone: This likely traces to a read error, being one base from a far larger clone. Other nucleotide sequences in the sample specify the same CDR3. The chain joins TRBV5-5 to TRBJ1-1, with a tentative D call TRBD1 (6 bases). Germline assignment: CDR1 SGHKS and CDR2 YYEKEE (reference sequence). CDR3 length equals 13 residues. With 2 bases removed from V and 1 base from J, the gap between germline ends came to 6 bases. This chain's CDR3 is CASSLQGNTEAFF. The DNA for the CDR3 is TGTGCCAGCAGCTTACAGGGGAACACTGAAGCTTTCTTT. The entire variable domain, with the rest obtained from reference TRBV5-5 and TRBJ1-1, is as follows: DAGVTQSPTHLIKTRGQQVTLRCSPISGHKSVSWYQQVLGQGPQFIFQYYEKEERGRGNFPDRFSARQFPNYSSELNVNALLLGDSALYLCASSLQGNTEAFFGQGTRLTVV.

This chain joins TRBV25-1 and TRBJ1-2; D possibly corresponds to TRBD1 (6 bases). The germline CDR1 and CDR2 sequences are MGHDK and SYGVNS. Trimming took 1 base from V and 7 from J, leaving 13 bases between them. CDR3 length: 14 residues. The CDR3 is CASSESGGAGGYTF. The CDR3 DNA reads as TGTGCCAGCAGTGAATCGGGGGGGGCCGGTGGCTACACCTTC.

The chain couples TRBV6-1 to TRBJ2-7; D call uncertain. Germline values: CDR1 MNHNS, CDR2 SASEGT. This CDR3 has 13 amino acids. Trimming removed 7 bases at V and 2 bases at J, with 12 bases between. The CDR3 protein is CASTVGRAYEQYF. CDR3 DNA: TGTGCCAGCACCGTGGGTAGGGCCTACGAGCAGTACTTC.

The chain employs TRBV4-1 and TRBJ2-3; 8 bases are a match to TRBD2. J lost 8 bases, V lost 4 bases, and 14 bases had no gene match. This CDR3 has 16 amino acids. Germline V gives CDR1 MGHRA, CDR2 YSYEKL. This CDR3 is CASSPLVGLGSGTQYF. CDR3 in DNA: TGCGCCAGCAGCCCCCTAGTGGGACTAGGATCCGGTACGCAGTATTTT.

The chain employs TRBV5-4 and TRBJ2-3; the match to TRBD2 covers 7 bases. Germline CDR1 reads SGHNT; CDR2 reads YYREEE (reference sequence). The CDR3 loop spans 16 amino acids. The junction had 10 bases not matched to a gene; V was cut back by 4 bases and J by 2 bases. CDR3 residues: CASSPGSGAATDTQYF. In DNA form, the CDR3 reads TGTGCCAGCAGCCCAGGGAGCGGGGCCGCCACAGATACGCAGTATTTT.

This clone turned up a few times. The rearrangement uses TRBV28 and TRBJ1-4, with 8 bases that match TRBD1. Germline-derived CDR1 and CDR2 are MDHEN and SYDVKM. V lost 3 bases and J lost 6; bases outside the gene matches: 6. This CDR3 spans 15 amino acids. CDR3 sequence: CASSFQGAGDEKLFF. In DNA, the CDR3 is TGTGCCAGCAGTTTTCAGGGGGCGGGGGATGAAAAACTGTTTTTT.

The rearrangement joins TRBV9 to TRBJ2-3; 8 bases map to TRBD2. V was clipped by 3 bases and J by 1 base; unmatched bases: 4. The germline V gene has CDR1 SGDLS and CDR2 YYNGEE. This CDR3 contains 15 residues. For the CDR3, the DNA is TGTGCCAGCAGCGCACTAGCGGACCGCACAGATACGCAGTATTTT. It specifies CASSALADRTDTQYF.

This clone was counted only a few times. The gene calls are TRBV11-2 and TRBJ1-1, with 9 positions matching TRBD1. Germline V gene lookup returns CDR1 SGHAT and CDR2 FQNNGV. V shed 1 base, J shed 5 bases, and the junction held 2 bases outside the gene matches. The CDR3 covers 14 residues. CDR3 nucleotide sequence: TGTGCCAGCAGCTTAGTTGGGACAGGGACTGAAGCTTTCTTT. Protein product: CASSLVGTGTEAFF.

The chain recombines TRBV6-6 with TRBJ1-2; D is uncertain. Germline-derived CDR1 and CDR2 are MNHNY and SVGAGI (reference sequence). V was shortened by 2 bases and J by 4 bases, with 5 bases between the two germline ends. The CDR3 length is 12 residues. CDR3 sequence (DNA): TGTGCCAGCAGTTACCGAAGCTATGGCTACACCTTC. Translation: CASSYRSYGYTF.

V gene TRBV6-1 combines with J gene TRBJ1-5; the match to TRBD1 covers 7 bases. The CDR3 is made up of 19 amino acids. With 0 bases clipped from V and 1 base from J, the junction kept 12 bases outside the gene matches. Germline lookup yields CDR1 MNHNS and CDR2 SASEGT. In nucleotides, the CDR3 is TGTGCCAGCAGTGAAGCAATCGGTATCAGACAGGGAAGCAATCAGCCCCAGCATTTT. Translating gives CASSEAIGIRQGSNQPQHF.

This clone has more than one count but fewer than ten. V and J are TRBV30 and TRBJ1-1; maybe TRBD1 (5 bases). Trimming pared 5 bases from V and 1 base from J, leaving 11 bases between. This CDR3 has 13 residues. In germline, CDR1 is GTSNPN, CDR2 SVGIG (reference sequence). The chain's CDR3 is CAWGRQTNTEAFF. CDR3 sequence (DNA): TGTGCCTGGGGGAGACAGACGAACACTGAAGCTTTCTTT.

For the CDR3, the DNA is TGTGCCAGCAGTGGGGCAGGTTTAATGAACACTGAAGCTTTCTTT. This codes for CASSGAGLMNTEAFF. V and J are TRBV2 and TRBJ1-1; no firm D call. The length of the CDR3 is 15 residues. Germline CDR1 and CDR2: SNHLY and FYNNEI. Deletions cut 4 bases from V and 0 bases from J, with 12 bases between. Variable domain in full (rest from reference TRBV2 and TRBJ1-1): EPEVTQTPSHQVTQMGQEVILRCVPISNHLYFYWYRQILGQKVEFLVSFYNNEISEKSEIFDDQFSVERPDGSNFTLKIRSTKLEDSAMYFCASSGAGLMNTEAFFGQGTRLTVV.

The V gene is TRBV10-2, the J gene TRBJ2-3; D may be TRBD1 (5 bases). The germline V gene encodes CDR1 WSHSY and CDR2 SAAADI. V gave up 4 bases and J gave up 1 base, with 9 bases separating them. The CDR3 spans 14 residues. The CDR3 sequence: CASSGRVGTDTQYF. The DNA of the CDR3 is TGCGCCAGCAGTGGCAGGGTGGGCACAGATACGCAGTATTTT.

V usage is TRBV5-1 and J usage is TRBJ1-2; a possible D gene is TRBD1 (6 bases). CDR1 and CDR2 (germline): SGHRS, YFSETQ. With 4 bases removed from V and 8 bases from J, the gap between germline ends came to 18 bases. This CDR3 spans 14 amino acids. This CDR3 is CASSPTGISAGYTF. DNA of the CDR3: TGCGCCAGCAGCCCAACAGGGATCTCGGCGGGCTACACCTTC. The whole variable domain, remainder taken from reference TRBV5-1 and TRBJ1-2, is KAGVTQTPRYLIKTRGQQVTLSCSPISGHRSVSWYQQTPGQGLQFLFEYFSETQRNKGNFPGRFSGRQFSNSRSEMNVSTLELGDSALYLCASSPTGISAGYTFGSGTRLTVV.

The chain employs TRBV28 and TRBJ1-2; no clear D. V lost 4 bases and J lost 2, with 11 bases in between. This CDR3 is 14 amino acids long. Germline lookup yields CDR1 MDHEN and CDR2 SYDVKM. Here the CDR3 reads CASSSVKGNYGYTF. CDR3 sequence (DNA): TGTGCCAGCAGTTCCGTAAAGGGAAACTATGGCTACACCTTC.

Details on this clone: The sample holds other DNA sequences that translate to the same CDR3. V usage is TRBV6-1 and J usage is TRBJ1-5; possible D gene TRBD1, 6 bases. CDR3 length: 14 amino acids. Germline CDR1 reads MNHNS; CDR2 reads SASEGT. The ends were cut back, 3 bases at V and 7 bases at J, with 13 bases in the middle. The CDR3 loop reads CASSDGGGRQPQHF. The DNA for the CDR3 is TGTGCCAGCAGTGACGGAGGGGGAAGACAGCCCCAGCATTTT.

This rearrangement joins TRBV15 to TRBJ2-5; the match to TRBD2 covers 7 bases. The assigned J gene may be wrong: the sequence end matches TRBJ2-7 better. This CDR3 has 16 amino acids. Germline loops: CDR1 LNHNV, CDR2 YYDKDF (reference sequence). The CDR3: CATSRDTQRGSYEQYF. The DNA of the CDR3 is TGTGCCACCAGCAGAGATACCCAGCGGGGCTCCTACGAGCAGTACTTC.

The chain is built from TRBV5-1 and TRBJ2-1; 7 nucleotides match TRBD2. The V gene end was trimmed by 4 bases and the J gene end by 9 bases; junction bases not matched to a gene: 13. Germline CDR1 reads SGHRS; CDR2 reads YFSETQ. This CDR3 has 15 amino acids. CDR3 loop: CASSLSGLVGREQFF. The DNA for the CDR3 is TGCGCCAGCAGCCTGAGCGGACTAGTAGGCCGTGAGCAGTTCTTC.

In its sample, this clone was seen many times. At the DNA level, this CDR3 is encoded by other sequences in the same sample as well. J is TRBJ1-6 and V is TRBV9; the D is unclear. The CDR3 is 13 amino acids. V was cut by 0 bases and J by 8 bases, with 6 bases left in between. From germline, CDR1 is SGDLS and CDR2 YYNGEE. The CDR3 spells CASSVALDSPLHF. DNA for the CDR3: TGTGCCAGCAGCGTAGCTTTAGATTCACCCCTCCACTTT.